The 2 T cell receptor beta chains below were found in one sample sequenced in a study of T cell responses to AZD1222 COVID-19 vaccine (dated by TCRdb to the early 2020s). The label giving this sample's time point can be read as: baseline before first vaccination. Libraries were constructed by the immunoSEQ multiplex PCR assay. This is the immuneACCESS table as TCRdb keeps it, with only in-frame sequences that have V and J called. A part of the clones is gone; compared with another copy, unresolved V genes explain less than half, and the rest is unexplained. Recorded for this sample are 150,000 or so clones; 80% to 90% of them occurred a single time. Around 4.9% of the sample lies in the top ten. Source: peripheral blood, taken on day 0 of AZD1222 vaccination. These receptors were collected from an adult in good health.

The chain joins TRBV7-9 to TRBJ1-4; D is uncertain. Trimming removed 4 bases at V and 6 bases at J, with 12 bases between. Germline V gives CDR1 SEHNR, CDR2 FQNEAQ (reference sequence). The CDR3 sequence is 14 residues long. The CDR3 coding sequence is TGTGCCAGCAGCTCCAACCACCGGGATGAAAAACTGTTTTTT. Residues: CASSSNHRDEKLFF.

This rearrangement joins TRBV19 to TRBJ1-1; D perhaps matches TRBD1 (5 bases). The CDR3 has 17 amino acids. The germline V gene encodes CDR1 LNHDA and CDR2 SQIVND (reference sequence). Trimming took 7 bases from V and 2 from J, leaving 23 bases between them. The CDR3 coding sequence is TGTGCCAGTAAGTCCGGGGCGGTAGCGAACTCCAACACTGAAGCTTTCTTT. The encoded protein is CASKSGAVANSNTEAFF.